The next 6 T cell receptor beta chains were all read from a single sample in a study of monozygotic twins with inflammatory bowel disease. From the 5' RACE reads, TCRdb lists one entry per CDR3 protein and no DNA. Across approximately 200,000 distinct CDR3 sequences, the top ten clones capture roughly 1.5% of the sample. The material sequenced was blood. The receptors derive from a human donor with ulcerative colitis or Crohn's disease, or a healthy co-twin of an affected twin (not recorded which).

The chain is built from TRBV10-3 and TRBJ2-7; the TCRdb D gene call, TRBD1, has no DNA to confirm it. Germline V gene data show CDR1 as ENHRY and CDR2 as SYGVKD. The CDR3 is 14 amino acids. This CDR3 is CAITPGASGYEQYF.

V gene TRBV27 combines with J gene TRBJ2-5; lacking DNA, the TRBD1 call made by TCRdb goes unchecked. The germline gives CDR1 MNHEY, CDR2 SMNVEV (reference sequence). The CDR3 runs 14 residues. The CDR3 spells CANPRDRRRETQYF.

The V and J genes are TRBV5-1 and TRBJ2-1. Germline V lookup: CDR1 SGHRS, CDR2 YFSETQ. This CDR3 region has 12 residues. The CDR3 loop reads CASSLSGGEQFF.

CDR3 residues: CASRKSGVEGTQYF. The chain couples TRBV7-9 to TRBJ2-5; the TRBD2 assignment by TCRdb is unverifiable without DNA. This CDR3 has 14 residues. Germline V gene sequence: CDR1 SEHNR, CDR2 FQNEAQ (reference sequence).

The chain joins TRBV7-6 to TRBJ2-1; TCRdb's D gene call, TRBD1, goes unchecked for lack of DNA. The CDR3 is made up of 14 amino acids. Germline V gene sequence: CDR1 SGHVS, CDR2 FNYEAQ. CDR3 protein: CASSSGRGGNEQFF.

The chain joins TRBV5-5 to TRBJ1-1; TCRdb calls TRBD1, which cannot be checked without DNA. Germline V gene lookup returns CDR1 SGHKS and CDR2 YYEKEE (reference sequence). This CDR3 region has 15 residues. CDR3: CASRVGQGTLLEAFF.